A single sample gave rise to the 20 T cell receptor beta chains below, sequenced in a study of spatial heterogeneity in lung cancer. Sample time point: sample taken at primary tumor resection. The authors sequenced whole RNA from tumor, nontumor lung or frozen PBMC without sorting. TCRdb independently ran MiXCR on the 5' RACE reads; one entry per CDR3 protein. The table records around 63,000 distinct CDR3 sequences, 8% to 9% of them present only once. The source material was PBMCs, sampled at surgery. The receptors originated from a female donor with early-stage non-small cell lung cancer.

This clonotype has only a few counts. The genes are TRBV28 and TRBJ1-2, with D uncertain. The germline V gene encodes CDR1 MDHEN and CDR2 SYDVKM. The CDR3 is made up of 12 amino acids. V lost 1 base and J 4 bases, leaving 4 bases between the germline ends. Here the CDR3 reads CASSLSVYGYTF. Here the CDR3 DNA reads TGTGCCAGCAGTTTATCAGTCTATGGCTACACCTTC.

This sequence joins TRBV12-3 or TRBV12-4 and TRBJ1-5; maybe TRBD1 (5 bases). The V and J ends lost 3 bases and 7 bases respectively, with 19 bases between them. There are 16 residues in the CDR3. CDR3: CASSLLGRAGWQPQHF. The DNA for the CDR3 is TGTGCCAGCAGTTTGCTCGGCAGGGCGGGTTGGCAGCCCCAGCATTTT.

This clonotype was recorded many times. This chain connects TRBV12-3 or TRBV12-4 to TRBJ1-2; no definite D call. V lost 1 base and J lost 4, with 7 bases in between. The CDR3 extends over 13 amino acids. The CDR3 DNA follows: TGTGCCAGCAGTTTAGGCAGACCCTATGGCTACACCTTC. Translation gives CASSLGRPYGYTF.

This clonotype turned up a few times. This chain connects TRBV10-1 to TRBJ2-2; 7 bases map to TRBD1. V lost 6 bases and J lost 6; bases outside the gene matches: 7. The CDR3 sequence is 14 residues long. Germline CDR1 is WNHNN and CDR2 is SYGVQD (reference sequence). CDR3 loop: CASSTDRIPGELFF. CDR3 bases: TGCGCCAGCAGCACGGACAGGATCCCCGGGGAGCTGTTTTTT.

This clonotype was detected ten times or more. This chain uses TRBV6-1 with TRBJ1-4; no clear D. Germline-derived CDR1 and CDR2 are MNHNS and SASEGT. Trimming shortened V by 5 bases and J by 0 bases, and 16 bases separated the two germline ends. This CDR3 spans 17 amino acids. The CDR3 reads CASSPTGTTSTNEKLFF. DNA of the CDR3: TGTGCCAGCAGTCCAACGGGAACGACCTCAACTAATGAAAAACTGTTTTTT.

A remark on this clonotype: Compared with germline, one end of the junction differs, possibly owing to a read error. The CDR3 here is CASSLEMWGSERYF. In nucleotides, the CDR3 is TGTGCCAGCAGCTTGGAAATGTGGGGTTCCGAGCGGTACTTC. The rearrangement links TRBV5-5 to TRBJ2-7; D unresolved. This CDR3 has 14 residues. Germline V CDR1 and CDR2: SGHKS, YYEKEE (reference sequence).

This clonotype was observed a handful of times. The chain joins TRBV11-3 to TRBJ2-1; TRBD2 might be the D (6 bases). Trimming cost V 1 base and J 7 bases, with 20 bases left between them. There are 17 residues in the CDR3. CDR1 is SGHNT and CDR2 is YENEEA in the germline V gene. The CDR3 region is CASSLGAGRRLRNEQFF. CDR3 nucleotide sequence: TGTGCCAGCAGCTTAGGTGCGGGGAGACGCCTTAGGAATGAGCAGTTCTTC.

Regarding this clonotype: This clone may be a read error of a much larger clone one base away. The rearrangement uses TRBV6-2 or TRBV6-3 and TRBJ2-5; possibly TRBD1 for D (5 bases). The V end was cut by 6 bases, the J end by 4 bases, with 18 bases between. The germline V gene has CDR1 MNHEY and CDR2 SVGEGT. This CDR3 region has 15 residues. As DNA, the CDR3 is TGTGCCAGCAGCGCCCAGCTGGGGCCCGGAGAGACCCAGTACTTC. Encoded protein: CASSAQLGPGETQYF.

The genes are TRBV20-1 and TRBJ1-2; TRBD1 is a possible D gene (5 bases). V was trimmed by 7 bases and J by 8 bases, leaving 20 bases between them. The CDR3 contains 13 residues. Germline CDR1 and CDR2: DFQATT and SNEGSKA (reference sequence). For the CDR3, the DNA is TGCAGTGGAGGGGACGGGCAGGAGATCGGCTACACCTTC. It translates to CSGGDGQEIGYTF.

This sequence joins TRBV12-5 and TRBJ2-3; 12 nucleotides align to TRBD2. Per germline, CDR1 LGHNT and CDR2 FRNRAP. The CDR3 spans 15 residues. J was trimmed by 6 bases and V by 5 bases; bases with no gene match: 6. CDR3 nucleotides: TGTGCTAGTGGTCTCCGACTAGCGGGAGAGGATACGCAGTATTTT. Amino acid sequence: CASGLRLAGEDTQYF.

The V call is TRBV7-9, the J call TRBJ2-3, with D perhaps given as TRBD1 or TRBD2 (5 bases each). Germline assignment: CDR1 SEHNR and CDR2 FQNEAQ (reference sequence). Trimming removed 1 base from V and 0 bases from J, with 11 bases in between. This CDR3 is 16 amino acids long. CDR3: CASSLGGVPSTDTQYF. For the CDR3, the DNA is TGTGCCAGCAGCTTAGGAGGGGTTCCTAGCACAGATACGCAGTATTTT.

This clonotype was recorded many times. V gene TRBV9 combines with J gene TRBJ2-2; TRBD1 matches 10 bases. Germline trimming cut 3 bases from V and 4 bases from J; bases unmatched to any gene: 3. Germline values: CDR1 SGDLS, CDR2 YYNGEE. There are 15 residues in the CDR3. The CDR3 loop reads CASSARTGGTGELFF. CDR3 DNA sequence: TGTGCCAGCAGCGCGAGGACAGGGGGCACCGGGGAGCTGTTTTTT.

This clonotype was recorded at least ten times. The chain couples TRBV30 to TRBJ1-5; unclear D gene. Looked up from germline, CDR1 is GTSNPN and CDR2 is SVGIG (reference sequence). The CDR3 is 13 residues long. V lost 1 base, J lost 4 bases, and 8 bases lay in between. The CDR3 here is CAWSESQNQPQHF. DNA for the CDR3: TGTGCCTGGAGTGAATCTCAGAATCAGCCCCAGCATTTT.

This clonotype was detected ten times or more. V usage is TRBV28 and J usage is TRBJ2-3; D is unresolved. V lost 3 bases and J lost 0, with 13 bases in between. Per germline, CDR1 MDHEN and CDR2 SYDVKM. This CDR3 is 16 amino acids long. For the CDR3, the DNA is TGTGCCAGCAGTTTCAGCCAGCCGGGTAGCACAGATACGCAGTATTTT. It codes for CASSFSQPGSTDTQYF.

The V gene is TRBV28, the J gene TRBJ2-5; D may be TRBD2 (7 bases). V was pared by 10 bases and J by 5 bases, with 26 bases between. The CDR3 runs to 16 residues. Germline V gene data show CDR1 as MDHEN and CDR2 as SYDVKM. The CDR3 nucleotides read TGTGCCATTGGACATAAGTGGGGGGGCAGCCGGGAGACCCAGTACTTC. Protein: CAIGHKWGGSRETQYF.

This clonotype was seen more than once but under ten times. CDR3 in DNA: TGTGCCAGCAGCAGCCGACAGGGTTCCTTGGAGACCCAGTACTTC. It specifies CASSSRQGSLETQYF. This chain joins TRBV7-6 and TRBJ2-5, with TRBD1 matching 7 bases. The CDR3 loop spans 15 amino acids. Germline-derived CDR1 and CDR2 are SGHVS and FNYEAQ. V trimming: 5 bases; J trimming: 5 bases; junction bases outside the gene matches: 11.

This clonotype was seen at least ten times. The chain couples TRBV9 to TRBJ2-1, with unresolved D. This CDR3 region has 13 residues. Germline V gene sequence: CDR1 SGDLS, CDR2 YYNGEE. Trimming pared 4 bases from V and 4 bases from J, leaving 9 bases between. Here the CDR3 DNA reads TGTGCCAGCAGCCCCGAGCTGTACAATGAGCAGTTCTTC. Its protein is CASSPELYNEQFF.

This clonotype appeared a few times. The V gene is TRBV7-9, the J gene TRBJ2-7, with TRBD2 matching over 9 bases. V was clipped by 1 base and J by 2 bases; unmatched bases: 0. The CDR3 extends over 14 amino acids. Germline V gene sequence: CDR1 SEHNR, CDR2 FQNEAQ (reference sequence). The CDR3 nucleotides read TGTGCCAGCAGCTTAGGCGGGGGGGCCTACGAGCAGTACGTC. Its protein is CASSLGGGAYEQYV.

The V and J genes are TRBV11-2 and TRBJ1-3, with 9 bases fitting TRBD1. The V gene's germline CDR1 is SGHAT and CDR2 FQNNGV. The V gene end was trimmed by 5 bases and the J gene end by 4 bases; junction bases not matched to a gene: 6. CDR3 length: 15 residues. The CDR3 is CASSPSTGGGNTIYF. CDR3 DNA sequence: TGTGCCAGCAGCCCATCCACAGGGGGCGGAAACACCATATATTTT.

There are many counts of this clonotype. The V call is TRBV10-3, the J call TRBJ2-6; possible D gene TRBD1, 6 bases. CDR3 length: 17 amino acids. V dropped 11 bases and J dropped 1 base, with 21 bases sitting between them. Germline CDR1 and CDR2: ENHRY and SYGVKD. CDR3 residues: CALRAGTPNSGANVLTF. The CDR3 nucleotides are TGTGCCCTACGGGCCGGGACACCTAATTCTGGGGCCAACGTCCTGACTTTC.